The T cell receptor beta chain described here comes from a study of vaccination and CD4 T cells after COVID-19. Whole-study context: Nasal swab PCR detected SARS-CoV-2 in convalescent patients, who comprised some 10 mild cases and one severe case.

The CDR3 is made up of 13 amino acids. V was clipped by 8 bases and J by 7 bases, with 12 bases between them. Overall study results and limits: Among reactive clones from convalescent patients, a median about 86% appeared only post-vaccination.

Treatment: roughly 11-day PBMC culture with coronavirus spike peptide pools or control peptides (ViraFEST assay). An Oncomine TCR Beta short-read assay was used to sequence the DNA from cultured CD4+ T cells. TCRdb passed the PCR reads through MiXCR, listing each CDR3 protein once. The sample lists 15,000 or so distinct CDR3 sequences, about 60% occurring once. This clonotype was seen once. Its antigen is currently unknown. Sequencing was done on a sample of CD4+ T cells from blood, cultured in vitro. V usage is TRBV12-3 or TRBV12-4 and J usage is TRBJ1-6; unclear D gene. The receptor comes from a human donor who had recovered from COVID-19. The CDR3 here is CASRGPVNSPLHF. In nucleotides, the CDR3 is TGTGCCAGCCGAGGCCCAGTCAATTCACCCCTCCACTTT.